Listed below are T cell receptor beta chains from one sample, sequenced in a study of T cell responses to AZD1222 COVID-19 vaccine. Profiling relied on immunoSEQ multiplex PCR, and the TCRdb table lists in-frame clones only, not all of them. The data contain around 100,000 clones, 90% to 95% of them singletons. The material was peripheral blood, obtained on day 0 of AZD1222 vaccination. The receptors derive from an adult in good health. Each CDR3 is given with its conserved first and last residue. The D gene is left open where the match is weak. Clone size is shown for a subset of rows, as once, few, many or a class of expanded clone.

clone size,D gene,J gene,V gene,CDR3 protein,CDR3 DNA
-,TRBD1,TRBJ2-7,TRBV4-3,CASSQDRGLYEQYF,TGCGCCAGCAGCCAGGACAGGGGTCTCTACGAGCAGTACTTC
-,-,TRBJ1-1,TRBV14,CASSQDTWNLNTEAFF,TGTGCCAGCAGCCAAGATACGTGGAATCTTAACACTGAAGCTTTCTTT
-,-,TRBJ1-5,TRBV7-2,CASSFGGVGIQHF,TGTGCCAGCAGCTTTGGGGGAGTAGGGATCCAGCATTTT
-,-,TRBJ2-3,TRBV7-9,CASRAPDTQYF,TGTGCCAGCCGCGCCCCAGATACGCAGTATTTT
once,-,TRBJ1-1,TRBV27,CASSFFRDGEAFF,TGTGCCAGCAGTTTCTTCAGGGACGGTGAAGCTTTCTTT
-,-,TRBJ1-2,TRBV15,CATSRSGGQTTGYTF,TGTGCCACCAGCAGATCTGGGGGGCAGACGACGGGCTACACCTTC
-,-,TRBJ1-1,TRBV10-2,CASSLHNTEAFF,TGCGCCAGCAGTCTTCATAACACTGAAGCTTTCTTT
-,TRBD1,TRBJ1-1,TRBV6-5,CASSYSQGAVNTEAFF,TGTGCCAGCAGTTACTCGCAGGGGGCGGTGAACACTGAAGCTTTCTTT
-,-,TRBJ2-1,TRBV11-2,CASSLDRLDYNEQFF,TGTGCCAGCAGCTTAGATCGGCTAGATTACAATGAGCAGTTCTTC
-,-,TRBJ2-7,TRBV6-4,CASSDSSGAQYF,TGTGCCAGCAGTGACTCCAGCGGCGCCCAGTACTTC
-,-,TRBJ1-3,TRBV7-9,CASSLGGAGNTIYF,TGTGCCAGCAGCTTAGGGGGGGCTGGAAACACCATATATTTT
-,TRBD1,TRBJ1-4,TRBV19,CASSAGTGVNEKLFF,TGTGCCAGTAGTGCTGGGACAGGGGTCAATGAAAAACTGTTTTTT
-,TRBD1,TRBJ2-7,TRBV7-9,CASSFGNMDREYEQYF,TGTGCCAGCAGCTTTGGGAATATGGACAGGGAGTACGAGCAGTACTTC
once,-,TRBJ1-5,TRBV5-1,CASSVDNNQPQHF,TGCGCCAGCAGCGTGGACAACAATCAGCCCCAGCATTTT
-,-,TRBJ2-7,TRBV7-9,CASSLIGYEQYF,TGTGCCAGCAGCTTAATCGGCTACGAGCAGTACTTC
once,-,TRBJ1-1,TRBV4-1,CASSQDHRSEAFF,TGCGCCAGCAGCCAAGATCACAGATCAGAAGCTTTCTTT
-,TRBD2,TRBJ2-1,TRBV27,CASSGTGGNEQFF,TGTGCCAGCAGCGGGACGGGGGGCAATGAGCAGTTCTTC
-,TRBD1,TRBJ1-2,TRBV7-9,CASSAYTGEGNGYTF,TGTGCCAGCAGCGCGTATACAGGGGAGGGAAATGGCTACACCTTC
few,TRBD1,TRBJ1-1,TRBV29-1,CSVVGQIEAFF,TGCAGCGTAGTGGGACAGATTGAAGCTTTCTTT
-,-,TRBJ1-3,TRBV2,CARKAQGNTIYF,TGTGCCAGAAAGGCCCAGGGAAACACCATATATTTT
-,-,TRBJ2-7,TRBV7-9,CASSLAEWTDFHYEQYF,TGTGCCAGCAGCTTAGCGGAGTGGACTGATTTTCATTACGAGCAGTACTTC
-,-,TRBJ1-3,TRBV11-3,CASSLGLIFGNTIYF,TGTGCCAGCAGCTTAGGGCTGATCTTTGGAAACACCATATATTTT
-,-,TRBJ1-1,TRBV19,CASSVGGREAFF,TGTGCCAGTAGTGTCGGGGGGCGGGAAGCTTTCTTT
-,-,TRBJ2-1,TRBV11-2,CASSLVVAEQFF,TGTGCCAGCAGCTTAGTGGTGGCGGAGCAGTTCTTC
-,-,TRBJ2-7,TRBV7-9,CASSSVLAGARVEQYF,TGTGCCAGCAGCTCAGTTTTGGCGGGGGCCCGCGTGGAGCAGTACTTC
-,TRBD2,TRBJ2-2,TRBV19,CASRSSGRAIGELFF,TGTGCCAGTAGATCTAGCGGGAGGGCGATCGGGGAGCTGTTTTTT
-,TRBD1,TRBJ1-1,TRBV6-5,CASRPGTGWATEAFF,TGTGCCAGCAGGCCCGGGACAGGGTGGGCCACTGAAGCTTTCTTT
few,TRBD1,TRBJ1-4,TRBV2,CASIPTTGGGEKLFF,TGTGCCAGCATTCCAACTACAGGGGGGGGTGAAAAACTGTTTTTT
-,-,TRBJ1-5,TRBV6-5,CASSYNLNSNQPQHF,TGTGCCAGCAGTTACAACTTAAATAGCAATCAGCCCCAGCATTTT
-,TRBD1,TRBJ1-2,TRBV2,CASSFHRGGYTF,TGTGCCAGCAGTTTTCACAGGGGCGGCTACACCTTC
once,-,TRBJ1-2,TRBV28,CASRNRDKANYGYTF,TGTGCCAGCAGGAACCGGGACAAAGCTAACTATGGCTACACCTTC
-,-,TRBJ1-1,TRBV5-4,CASSPGSGLNTEAFF,TGTGCCAGCAGCCCCGGGTCCGGTTTGAACACTGAAGCTTTCTTT
-,-,TRBJ1-3,TRBV27,CASSLNTGGNTIYF,TGTGCCAGCAGTTTAAACACAGGGGGAAACACCATATATTTT
-,TRBD2,TRBJ2-7,TRBV11-2,CASSAGGLGYEQYF,TGTGCCAGCAGCGCGGGGGGGTTAGGATACGAGCAGTACTTC
-,-,TRBJ1-2,TRBV7-8,CASSLNGQTDSYGYTF,TGTGCCAGCAGCTTAAACGGACAGACAGACTCCTATGGCTACACCTTC
-,TRBD1,TRBJ1-1,TRBV28,CASRPTTIRGRYTEAFF,TGTGCCAGCAGACCAACGACTATCAGGGGGAGATACACTGAAGCTTTCTTT
-,-,TRBJ1-1,TRBV18,CASSPPVGPRVTEAFF,TGTGCCAGCTCACCACCTGTGGGTCCGCGCGTCACTGAAGCTTTCTTT
-,-,TRBJ2-1,TRBV11-2,CASSLAVTSYNEQFF,TGTGCCAGCAGTTTAGCGGTTACCTCCTACAATGAGCAGTTCTTC
-,-,TRBJ1-2,TRBV5-4,CASSSSVTNYGYTF,TGTGCCAGCAGCTCTTCGGTGACTAACTATGGCTACACCTTC
-,TRBD1,TRBJ2-7,TRBV4-1,CASSQMPPFPGQGPYEQYF,TGCGCCAGCAGCCAAATGCCCCCCTTCCCGGGACAGGGCCCCTACGAGCAGTACTTC
-,TRBD2,TRBJ2-7,TRBV28,CASSLPTSGRARYEQYF,TGTGCCAGCAGCCTCCCCACTAGCGGGAGGGCCCGGTACGAGCAGTACTTC
-,-,TRBJ1-2,TRBV12-3/TRBV12-4,CASRPRASYGYTF,TGTGCCAGCAGACCCAGGGCTTCCTATGGCTACACCTTC
-,-,TRBJ1-1,TRBV29-1,CSARDEGTEAFF,TGCAGCGCACGAGACGAGGGCACTGAAGCTTTCTTT
once,-,TRBJ1-5,TRBV19,CASSKPGGGGQPQHF,TGTGCCAGTAGTAAGCCCGGGGGGGGTGGTCAGCCCCAGCATTTT
once,TRBD2,TRBJ2-3,TRBV2,CASSEGWGGSTDTQYF,TGTGCCAGCAGTGAAGGGTGGGGAGGGAGCACAGATACGCAGTATTTT
-,-,TRBJ1-6,TRBV6-5,CASSYEGSRDSPLHF,TGTGCCAGCAGTTACGAGGGGAGCAGAGATTCACCCCTCCACTTT
-,-,TRBJ1-5,TRBV19,CASKKDNDQPQHF,TGTGCCAGTAAGAAAGACAACGATCAGCCCCAGCATTTT
-,-,TRBJ1-3,TRBV18,CASSPQGSGNTIYF,TGTGCCAGCTCACCACAGGGCTCTGGAAACACCATATATTTT
-,TRBD1,TRBJ1-2,TRBV11-2,CASSSYRGSNYGYTF,TGTGCCAGCAGCTCATACAGGGGTTCTAACTATGGCTACACCTTC
-,-,TRBJ2-5,TRBV4-3,CASSQAYSQETQYF,TGCGCCAGCAGCCAAGCCTACAGCCAAGAGACCCAGTACTTC
-,-,TRBJ2-1,TRBV7-6,CASSLEVTGHSPREQFF,TGTGCCAGCAGCTTAGAAGTTACGGGACACTCTCCTCGTGAGCAGTTCTTC
-,-,TRBJ1-4,TRBV7-2,CASSPTGTTNEKLFF,TGTGCCAGCAGCCCTACAGGCACAACTAATGAAAAACTGTTTTTT
-,-,TRBJ2-3,TRBV5-1,CASSLAPLEGTDTQYF,TGCGCCAGCAGCTTGGCCCCACTAGAAGGCACAGATACGCAGTATTTT
-,-,TRBJ2-7,TRBV18,CASSPFEGNEQYF,TGTGCCAGCTCACCATTTGAGGGAAACGAGCAGTACTTC
once,-,TRBJ1-5,TRBV6-5,CASSRTRDSNQPQHF,TGTGCCAGCAGTAGGACACGCGATAGCAATCAGCCCCAGCATTTT
-,-,TRBJ1-2,TRBV30,CAWKIIGKPNYGYTF,TGTGCCTGGAAAATTATAGGGAAACCTAACTATGGCTACACCTTC
-,TRBD1,TRBJ1-2,TRBV2,CASSEASAGQTYGYTF,TGTGCCAGCAGTGAAGCTTCGGCGGGACAGACCTATGGCTACACCTTC
-,TRBD1,TRBJ2-5,TRBV9,CASSVGVRGWGQGEETQYF,TGTGCCAGCAGCGTAGGGGTCCGAGGATGGGGACAGGGGGAAGAGACCCAGTACTTC
-,-,TRBJ2-3,TRBV10-3,CAISESAGPDTQYF,TGTGCCATCAGTGAGTCGGCAGGCCCAGATACGCAGTATTTT